These 25 T cell receptor beta chains were sequenced from one sample in a study of blood T cell repertoires in COVID-19. The repertoire was sequenced with immunoSEQ multiplex PCR; TCRdb's copy has only in-frame clones and lacks some. The sample consists of 90,000 to 120,000 clones, around 87% of them appearing once. Sequencing was carried out using peripheral blood. The receptors here all came from a man aged 50-60 years with acute or convalescent COVID-19.

This sequence joins TRBV10-3 and TRBJ2-2; 8 nucleotides agree with TRBD1. This CDR3 region has 13 residues. Germline assignment: CDR1 ENHRY and CDR2 SYGVKD. The V and J ends lost 8 bases and 1 base, in that order; junction bases with no gene match: 0. The DNA of the CDR3 is TGTGCCATCGGGACAGGGAACACCGGGGAGCTGTTTTTT. Its protein product is CAIGTGNTGELFF.

This rearrangement joins TRBV3-1 (or the pseudogene TRBV3-2) to TRBJ2-2; TRBD2 might be the D (6 bases). The V end was cut by 1 base, the J end by 3 bases, with 9 bases between. CDR3 length: 15 residues. Germline assignment: CDR1 LGHDT and CDR2 YNNKEL (reference sequence). In DNA, the CDR3 is TGTGCCAGCAGCCAAGGGAGGGTTTACACCGGGGAGCTGTTTTTT. Translation gives CASSQGRVYTGELFF.

This clone was observed a single time. The rearrangement uses TRBV5-4 and TRBJ2-5; no firm D call. CDR3 length: 13 residues. Germline V gene sequence: CDR1 SGHNT, CDR2 YYREEE (reference sequence). Trimming cost V 3 bases and J 7 bases, with 13 bases left between them. CDR3 amino acids: CASSSPSLGTQYF. CDR3 nucleotides: TGTGCCAGCAGCTCCCCTAGTCTAGGGACCCAGTACTTC. Combining the CDR3 with reference TRBV5-4 and TRBJ2-5 gives the whole variable domain ETGVTQSPTHLIKTRGQQVTLRCSSQSGHNTVSWYQQALGQGPQFIFQYYREEENGRGNFPPRFSGLQFPNYSSELNVNALELDDSALYLCASSSPSLGTQYFGPGTRLLVL.

The chain has TRBV7-6 and TRBJ2-2; weak D call: TRBD1 (5 bases). This CDR3 spans 16 amino acids. Germline V gene lookup returns CDR1 SGHVS and CDR2 FNYEAQ. V was clipped by 1 base and J by 6 bases, with 15 bases between them. The CDR3 region has the DNA TGTGCCAGCAGCTTAGGGGGCGAGGTCCGACCCGGGGAGCTGTTTTTT. It is translated as CASSLGGEVRPGELFF.

The chain is built from TRBV7-9 and TRBJ2-7, with TRBD1 matching over 9 bases. Germline CDR1 reads SEHNR; CDR2 reads FQNEAQ (reference sequence). The CDR3 has 15 residues. The trim removed 6 bases at V and 1 base at J, leaving 7 bases unmatched. The CDR3 DNA follows: TGTGCCAGCAGACTTACAGGGGGCCTTTCCTACGAGCAGTACTTC. Translation gives CASRLTGGLSYEQYF.

The chain recombines TRBV13 with TRBJ2-7, with TRBD1 as a possible D gene (7 bases). From germline, CDR1 is PRHDT and CDR2 FYEKMQ (reference sequence). The CDR3 sequence is 12 residues long. V was shortened by 5 bases and J by 6 bases, with 11 bases between the two germline ends. CDR3: CASSAGQPEQYF. CDR3 sequence (DNA): TGTGCCAGCAGCGCGGGACAGCCCGAGCAGTACTTC.

V usage is TRBV7-9 and J usage is TRBJ2-1, with TRBD2 identical over 7 bases. The V gene end was trimmed by 7 bases and the J gene end by 8 bases; junction bases not matched to a gene: 5. Germline CDR1 is SEHNR and CDR2 is FQNEAQ (reference sequence). The length of the CDR3 is 12 residues. In DNA, the CDR3 is TGTGCCAGCACCCCTGGGGGGGATGAGCAGTTCTTC. It yields the protein CASTPGGDEQFF.

V and J are TRBV3-1 (or the pseudogene TRBV3-2) and TRBJ2-5; perhaps TRBD1 as D (5 bases). Germline V gene lookup returns CDR1 LGHDT and CDR2 YNNKEL (reference sequence). V was cut by 7 bases and J by 0 bases, with 12 bases left in between. The CDR3 is 14 residues long. The DNA of the CDR3 is TGTGCCAGCAACAGGAGAACGGACCAAGAGACCCAGTACTTC. Amino acids: CASNRRTDQETQYF.

The gene calls are TRBV5-6 and TRBJ2-3, with TRBD1 identical over 9 bases. The CDR3 runs to 15 residues. Trimming took 4 bases from V and 3 from J; bases not matched to a gene: 6. Germline CDR1 SGHDT, CDR2 YYEEEE. The CDR3 here is CASSPGTGLTDTQYF. As DNA, the CDR3 is TGTGCCAGCAGCCCCGGGACAGGGCTAACAGATACGCAGTATTTT. Based on the CDR3 plus reference TRBV5-6 and TRBJ2-3, the full variable domain is DAGVTQSPTHLIKTRGQQVTLRCSPKSGHDTVSWYQQALGQGPQFIFQYYEEEERQRGNFPDRFSGHQFPNYSSELNVNALLLGDSALYLCASSPGTGLTDTQYFGPGTRLTVL.

The chain is built from TRBV28 and TRBJ1-2; D not resolved. CDR1 and CDR2 from the germline V gene are MDHEN and SYDVKM. The CDR3 contains 12 residues. With 4 bases removed from V and 6 bases from J, the gap between germline ends came to 9 bases. For the CDR3, the DNA is TGTGCCAGCAGTTATAAAAGCCATGGCTACACCTTC. Its translation: CASSYKSHGYTF.

The chain has TRBV12-3 or TRBV12-4 and TRBJ2-1; unclear D gene. The V and J ends lost 0 bases and 5 bases respectively, with 5 bases between them. The CDR3 contains 13 residues. CDR3 in DNA: TGTGCCAGCAGTTTAGCGCGTCACAATGAGCAGTTCTTC. Protein product: CASSLARHNEQFF.

This clone was seen once. CDR3 in DNA: TGTGCCAGTAGTATAGTTGCACAGTCCTATGGCTACACCTTC. It codes for CASSIVAQSYGYTF. This chain uses TRBV19 with TRBJ1-2; D is ambiguous. The V end lost 1 base, the J end lost 4 bases, and 10 bases lay between the germline ends. Germline values: CDR1 LNHDA, CDR2 SQIVND (reference sequence). This CDR3 has 14 amino acids.

This clone has more than one count but fewer than ten. V is TRBV4-1 and J is TRBJ2-5, with 12 bases matching TRBD2. The CDR3 contains 15 residues. Looked up from germline, CDR1 is MGHRA and CDR2 is YSYEKL. The ends lost 4 bases at V and 4 bases at J; junction bases unmatched: 4. The CDR3 sequence: CASSLTTSGGETQYF. The CDR3 DNA reads TGCGCCAGCAGCCTTACGACTAGCGGGGGAGAGACCCAGTACTTC.

J is TRBJ2-7 and V is TRBV14; D gene unclear. Germline CDR1 SGHDN, CDR2 FVKESK. The CDR3 extends over 16 amino acids. The V end was cut by 1 base, the J end by 4 bases, with 17 bases between. CDR3 in amino acids: CASSQGHDWKRYEQYF. The CDR3 coding sequence is TGTGCCAGCAGCCAAGGCCATGACTGGAAAAGATACGAGCAGTACTTC.

The gene calls are TRBV28 and TRBJ1-5; a possible D gene is TRBD1 (5 bases). Germline V gene sequence: CDR1 MDHEN, CDR2 SYDVKM. The CDR3 runs 17 residues. V was shortened by 4 bases and J by 4 bases, with 20 bases between the two germline ends. In DNA form, the CDR3 reads TGTGCCAGCAGTTCGGGCGGGCGGGGGAATGGAAATCAGCCCCAGCATTTT. It codes for CASSSGGRGNGNQPQHF.

J is TRBJ2-1 and V is TRBV7-9; 9 nucleotides match TRBD1. V gave up 5 bases and J gave up 4 bases; unmatched junction bases: 3. The length of the CDR3 is 14 residues. Per the germline V gene, CDR1 is SEHNR and CDR2 is FQNEAQ (reference sequence). The CDR3 reads CASSRGQGYNEQFF. The CDR3 DNA follows: TGTGCCAGCAGCCGGGGACAGGGATACAATGAGCAGTTCTTC. Together with reference TRBV7-9 and TRBJ2-1, the CDR3 gives the full variable domain: DTGVSQNPRHKITKRGQNVTFRCDPISEHNRLYWYRQTLGQGPEFLTYFQNEAQLEKSRLLSDRFSAERPKGSFSTLEIQRTEQGDSAMYLCASSRGQGYNEQFFGPGTRLTVL.

The chain links TRBV7-8 to TRBJ2-5; 7 bases line up with TRBD2. Germline V gene lookup returns CDR1 SGHVS and CDR2 FQNEAQ. The CDR3 loop spans 14 amino acids. The V segment lost 3 bases and the J segment 5 bases; nucleotides outside the gene matches: 6. CDR3 nucleotides: TGTGCCAGCAGCTTGCTGCGGGAGAGTGAGACCCAGTACTTC. This translates into CASSLLRESETQYF.

The chain uses TRBV4-1 and TRBJ2-7; 8 nucleotides line up with TRBD2. The ends lost 4 bases at V and 0 bases at J; junction bases unmatched: 8. The CDR3 extends over 16 amino acids. From germline, CDR1 is MGHRA and CDR2 YSYEKL. CDR3 protein: CASSRSGSGISYEQYF. The CDR3, as DNA: TGCGCCAGCAGCCGATCCGGTAGCGGGATCTCCTACGAGCAGTACTTC.

This clone was observed a single time. This sequence joins TRBV5-1 and TRBJ1-6; D ambiguous. Germline V CDR1 and CDR2: SGHRS, YFSETQ. This CDR3 is 15 amino acids long. V was trimmed by 4 bases and J by 3 bases, leaving 11 bases between them. This CDR3 is CASSQEELYNSPLHF. CDR3 sequence (DNA): TGCGCCAGCAGCCAAGAGGAGCTCTATAATTCACCCCTCCACTTT.

The CDR3 DNA is TGTGCCAGCAGTTTTGTTCTTGGGGAGGGTCAGCCCCAGCATTTT. It encodes CASSFVLGEGQPQHF. The gene calls are TRBV28 and TRBJ1-5; the D is unclear. Deletions cut 3 bases from V and 6 bases from J, with 15 bases between. The CDR3 extends over 15 amino acids. CDR1 MDHEN and CDR2 SYDVKM come from the germline V gene.

The chain links TRBV6-6 to TRBJ2-2; maybe TRBD2 (7 bases). Germline CDR1 reads MNHNY; CDR2 reads SVGAGI (reference sequence). V was pared by 2 bases and J by 3 bases, with 10 bases between. CDR3 length: 15 amino acids. The CDR3 DNA follows: TGTGCCAGCAGTTACCGGGGGGCCGACACCGGGGAGCTGTTTTTT. It yields the protein CASSYRGADTGELFF.

This chain joins TRBV2 and TRBJ2-5, with 9 bases aligning to TRBD1. The V segment lost 5 bases and the J segment 4 bases; nucleotides outside the gene matches: 8. The CDR3 runs 15 residues. Looked up from germline, CDR1 is SNHLY and CDR2 is FYNNEI. Written as DNA, the CDR3 is TGTGCCAGCAGTCAAAACAGGGGGCGCGGAGAGACCCAGTACTTC. Translating it yields CASSQNRGRGETQYF.

The rearrangement links TRBV6-5 to TRBJ1-3, with unresolved D. The CDR3 has 13 residues. Germline CDR1 MNHEY, CDR2 SVGAGI. Trimming took 10 bases from V and 0 from J, leaving 10 bases between them. In DNA, the CDR3 is TGTGCCACCTACCCGGGCTCTGGAAACACCATATATTTT. This sequence encodes CATYPGSGNTIYF.

J is TRBJ2-1 and V is TRBV5-1, with TRBD2 identical over 7 bases. Trimming cost V 8 bases and J 2 bases; bases outside gene matches: 7. CDR1 and CDR2 from the germline V gene are SGHRS and YFSETQ. This CDR3 region has 14 residues. The CDR3 protein is CASSLAGAYNEQFF. The CDR3 bases are TGCGCCAGTTCCCTGGCGGGAGCCTACAATGAGCAGTTCTTC.

The chain joins TRBV15 to TRBJ2-7; TRBD1 agrees at 10 bases. This CDR3 is 16 amino acids long. The germline V gene encodes CDR1 LNHNV and CDR2 YYDKDF (reference sequence). The V gene end was trimmed by 0 bases and the J gene end by 0 bases; junction bases not matched to a gene: 2. The CDR3 DNA reads TGTGCCACCAGCAGAGAGCGACAGGGGGCCTCCTACGAGCAGTACTTC. Translating it yields CATSRERQGASYEQYF.